One sample yielded the 22 T cell receptor delta chains listed below, sequenced in a study of gamma-delta chains in newborns, infants, children. TCRdb reanalysed the reads via CATT. The data hold thousands of delta-chain clones, with less than 2% observed a single time. Sequencing input: blood. The receptor source for this set is a child who was a newborn, infant or young child, either healthy, febrile or measles-vaccinated (not recorded which).

No V gene call is available, although the J gene is TRDJ1; the table's D gene call, TRDD3, was not cross checked with the DNA. This CDR3 is 22 amino acids long. The CDR3 bases are TGTGCCTGTGACTCCGTAAAAATCTATCACCGCGGTGGGGGATTTCTGGCCTATAAACTCATCTTT. It translates to CACDSVKIYHRGGGFLAYKLIF.

This clone turned up a few times. The rearrangement joins TRDV1 to TRDJ1; D possibly corresponds to TRDD2 (5 bases). Per germline, CDR1 TSWWSYY and CDR2 QGS. V was cut by 5 bases and J by 0 bases, with 25 bases left in between. This CDR3 has 19 amino acids. CDR3 DNA sequence: TGTGCTCTTGGGTCAACTAACCGCCCGTTCCTGAAGTACACCGATAAACTCATCTTT. As protein: CALGSTNRPFLKYTDKLIF.

This clone was observed a few times. V gene TRDV1 combines with J gene TRDJ1; the match to TRDD3 covers 8 bases. The trim removed 3 bases at V and 3 bases at J, leaving 15 bases unmatched. CDR1 and CDR2 from the germline V gene are TSWWSYY and QGS. The CDR3 is 18 amino acids. The CDR3 region has the DNA TGTGCTCTTGGGGACCCCCTGATTTCGGGGGATAGGGCCGATAAACTCATCTTT. Amino acid sequence: CALGDPLISGDRADKLIF.

As concerns this clone: The TCRdb record carries a much larger clone's protein, which differs from this DNA's translation at residue 2; a read error is the likely cause, and the protein listed here is the DNA translation. The chain employs TRDV2 and TRDJ3; 9 bases line up with TRDD3. This CDR3 comprises 16 residues. The germline V gene has CDR1 GEAIGNYY and CDR2 EKD. In DNA form, the CDR3 reads TGTTCCTGTGACTGGGGGAGCTCCTGGGACACCCGACAGATGTTTTTC. Encoded protein: CSCDWGSSWDTRQMFF.

This clone has a handful of counts. The sample contains more than one DNA sequence encoding this CDR3. This chain joins TRDV2 and TRDJ1, with 13 bases lining up with TRDD3. CDR3 length: 19 residues. V shed 1 base and J 8 bases; nucleotides not matched to a gene: 18. Germline loops: CDR1 GEAIGNYY, CDR2 EKD. The CDR3 loop is CACDTIQYWGIRGNDKLIF. Here the CDR3 DNA reads TGTGCCTGTGACACAATACAGTACTGGGGGATACGCGGGAACGACAAACTCATCTTT.

This clone came up a few times. V gene TRDV1 combines with J gene TRDJ1, with 9 positions matching TRDD3. The CDR3 contains 22 residues. The germline gives CDR1 TSWWSYY, CDR2 QGS. Germline trimming cut 0 bases from V and 0 bases from J; bases unmatched to any gene: 20. CDR3 loop: CALGELEAPCWGMITYTDKLIF. In DNA, the CDR3 is TGTGCTCTTGGGGAACTAGAGGCCCCGTGCTGGGGGATGATTACGTACACCGATAAACTCATCTTT.

This clone counts as medium-sized (0.01 to 0.1%). This chain uses TRDV1 with TRDJ1, with TRDD3 matching over 9 bases. The germline V gene has CDR1 TSWWSYY and CDR2 QGS. This CDR3 has 20 amino acids. With V trimmed by 0 bases and J by 0 bases, 14 bases remained unmatched. CDR3 in DNA: TGTGCTCTTGGGGAACTCGTCTGGGGGATCCTTCGAGGTTACACCGATAAACTCATCTTT. Translating it yields CALGELVWGILRGYTDKLIF.

This clone is medium-sized by share. The V gene is TRDV3, the J gene TRDJ3, with D hard to call. Germline CDR1 reads TVYSNPD; CDR2 reads GDNSRS (reference sequence). The CDR3 contains 16 residues. Trimming shortened V by 2 bases and J by 0 bases, and 11 bases separated the two germline ends. The CDR3 region is CAFRETSSWDTRQMFF. CDR3 coding DNA: TGTGCCTTTCGGGAGACGAGCTCCTGGGACACCCGACAGATGTTTTTC.

This clone was seen only a few times. The junction does not match germline at one end; this may be a read error. Other nucleotide sequences in the sample specify the same CDR3. The V and J genes are TRDV1 and TRDJ1; perhaps TRDD3 as D (8 bases). The V gene's germline CDR1 is TSWWSYY and CDR2 QGS. This CDR3 region has 20 residues. The CDR3 DNA sequence: TGTGCTCTTGGGTCGGTTCCTACTGGGGGTCCACCCTCGTACACCGACAAACTCATCTTT. Protein: CALGSVPTGGPPSYTDKLIF.

In this sample, this clone turned up a few times. This sequence joins TRDV1 and TRDJ1, with 11 bases matching TRDD3. The germline V gene encodes CDR1 TSWWSYY and CDR2 QGS. This CDR3 is 23 amino acids long. The V gene end was trimmed by 0 bases and the J gene end by 2 bases; junction bases not matched to a gene: 23. The CDR3 spells CALGELNPPLTPAGGYWTDKLIF. For the CDR3, the DNA is TGTGCTCTTGGGGAACTAAATCCCCCCCTTACTCCCGCTGGGGGATACTGGACCGATAAACTCATCTTT.

In its sample, this clone was seen a few times. The chain carries TRDV1 and TRDJ1; no definite D call. CDR1 and CDR2 from the germline V gene are TSWWSYY and QGS. The CDR3 totals 19 residues. V lost 1 base and J lost 0, with 21 bases in between. The CDR3: CALGEHLTSHRPYTDKLIF. The CDR3 nucleotides read TGTGCTCTTGGGGAACATCTGACATCACACCGCCCGTACACCGATAAACTCATCTTT.

This clone was found a few times. This DNA's translation and the protein TCRdb lists, from a much larger clone, do not match at residue 10, likely due to a read error; the protein shown is translated from the DNA. The chain is built from TRDV2 and TRDJ3; D ambiguous. CDR1 is GEAIGNYY, CDR2 EKD, per germline. This CDR3 is 18 amino acids long. V was clipped by 0 bases and J by 2 bases, with 13 bases between them. Written as DNA, the CDR3 is TGTGCCTGTGACACCGCGGGGCCCTCCCCCTGGGACACCCGACAGATGTTTTTC. It encodes CACDTAGPSPWDTRQMFF.

In its sample, this clone was seen a few times. TCRdb shows a much larger clone's protein in place of this DNA's translation, and the two differ at residue 14, likely through a read error; the protein shown is translated from the DNA. The chain couples TRDV1 to TRDJ1, with D possibly TRDD3 on 6 matching bases. The CDR3 is 19 amino acids. Germline assignment: CDR1 TSWWSYY and CDR2 QGS. Trimming removed 0 bases from V and 3 bases from J, with 23 bases in between. CDR3 loop: CALGELGGDSRLYADKLIF. The CDR3 DNA reads as TGTGCTCTTGGGGAACTAGGCGGGGATTCGAGGTTGTACGCCGATAAACTCATCTTT.

Relative to its sample, this clone is medium-sized (0.01 to 0.1%). V gene TRDV1 combines with J gene TRDJ1; TRDD3 aligns across 12 bases. The germline gives CDR1 TSWWSYY, CDR2 QGS. The CDR3 loop spans 15 amino acids. V shed 3 bases, J shed 7 bases, and the junction held 6 bases outside the gene matches. The CDR3 loop reads CALGEFPGGYAKLIF. The CDR3, as DNA: TGTGCTCTTGGGGAGTTCCCTGGGGGATACGCTAAACTCATCTTT.

Comments on this clone: Possible read error: a much larger clone is one base away. The sample has other DNA sequences that encode this CDR3 too. The chain combines TRDV2 with TRDJ1; 7 bases line up with TRDD3. CDR3 length: 19 residues. Germline V gene lookup returns CDR1 GEAIGNYY and CDR2 EKD. For the CDR3, the DNA is TGTGCCTGCGACACGAAGGGGCCCTACTGGGGATTGTACACCGATAAACTCATCTTT. It encodes CACDTKGPYWGLYTDKLIF.

This clone was seen a few times. The DNA translation disagrees with the TCRdb protein at residue 7, so the protein in this description comes from the DNA. This chain links TRDV1 with TRDJ1; D uncertain. The CDR3 has 16 residues. Germline V gene sequence: CDR1 TSWWSYY, CDR2 QGS. Between the trimmed V and J ends, which lost 0 bases and 0 bases, there was a span of 11 bases. This CDR3 is CALGELGSSYTDKLIF. CDR3 coding DNA: TGTGCTCTTGGGGAACTAGGATCTTCGTACACCGATAAACTCATCTTT.

With respect to this clone: A far larger clone differs by one base, so this is likely a read error. The same CDR3 arises from other DNA sequences in this sample as well. The chain employs TRDV2 and TRDJ3; no firm D call. Per germline, CDR1 GEAIGNYY and CDR2 EKD. CDR3 size: 16 residues. The CDR3 DNA is TGCGCCTGTGACACCTTTAGCTCCTGGGACACCCGACAGATGTTTTTC. This sequence encodes CACDTFSSWDTRQMFF.

The sample holds a few counts of this clone. The CDR3 protein is CALGGPPYDVTMGDPLTAQLFF. Here the CDR3 DNA reads TGTGCTCTTGGGGGTCCGCCCTACGATGTGACAATGGGGGATCCTTTGACAGCACAACTCTTCTTT. This rearrangement joins TRDV1 to TRDJ2; 8 nucleotides align to TRDD3. CDR1 is TSWWSYY and CDR2 is QGS in the germline V gene. The CDR3 totals 22 residues. V lost 4 bases to trimming and J lost 0 bases; unmatched junction nucleotides: 22.

This clone qualifies as medium-sized (0.01 to 0.1%). Other DNA variants within this sample encode the same CDR3. This chain links TRDV2 with TRDJ2, with 9 bases lining up with TRDD3. This CDR3 is 20 amino acids long. The trim removed 0 bases at V and 0 bases at J, leaving 13 bases unmatched. The germline V gene encodes CDR1 GEAIGNYY and CDR2 EKD. The CDR3 DNA reads as TGTGCCTGTGACACCTCCGATTCTGGGGGATCCAACTCTTTGACAGCACAACTCTTCTTT. This encodes CACDTSDSGGSNSLTAQLFF.

This clone has more than one count but fewer than ten. A read error is likely here: a far larger clone is one base away. Different DNA sequences within this sample yield the same CDR3. This chain uses TRDV2 with TRDJ3, with 10 bases aligning to TRDD3. Per germline, CDR1 GEAIGNYY and CDR2 EKD. The CDR3 contains 20 residues. The CDR3 bases are TGTGCCTGCGACACCGTCAGGGGGATACGCCGATCCTGGGACACCCGACAGATGTTTTTC. Encoded protein: CACDTVRGIRRSWDTRQMFF.

Of note for this clone: The protein in TCRdb stems from a much larger clone and differs at residue 10 from this DNA's translation, likely a read error; here the protein is translated from the DNA. The chain employs TRDV1 and TRDJ1; unclear D gene. V was pared by 0 bases and J by 4 bases, with 12 bases between. The germline V gene has CDR1 TSWWSYY and CDR2 QGS. The CDR3 runs to 15 residues. In DNA, the CDR3 is TGTGCTCTTGGGGAACTAGGGGCCTGGATCGATAAACTCATCTTT. The encoded protein is CALGELGAWIDKLIF.

In its sample, this clone is large (0.1 to 1%). The sample has other DNA sequences that encode this CDR3 too. J is TRDJ1 and V is TRDV2; TRDD3 matches 8 bases. The CDR3 covers 18 residues. The V gene end was trimmed by 0 bases and the J gene end by 0 bases; junction bases not matched to a gene: 11. CDR1 and CDR2 from the germline V gene are GEAIGNYY and EKD. The CDR3 protein is CACDTLSAGGPYTDKLIF. The CDR3 DNA is TGTGCCTGTGACACCCTCTCGGCTGGGGGACCTTACACCGATAAACTCATCTTT.